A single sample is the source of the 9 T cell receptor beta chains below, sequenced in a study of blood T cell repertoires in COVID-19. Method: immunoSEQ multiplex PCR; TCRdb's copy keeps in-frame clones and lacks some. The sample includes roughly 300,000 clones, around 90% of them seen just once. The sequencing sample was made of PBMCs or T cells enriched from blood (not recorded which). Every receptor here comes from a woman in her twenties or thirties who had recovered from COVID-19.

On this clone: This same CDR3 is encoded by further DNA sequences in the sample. The chain's CDR3 is CAISESGGNTEAFF. The CDR3 bases are TGTGCCATCAGTGAGTCAGGAGGGAACACTGAAGCTTTCTTT. The chain couples TRBV10-3 to TRBJ1-1, with D unresolved. CDR1 and CDR2 from the germline V gene are ENHRY and SYGVKD. This CDR3 contains 14 residues. V lost 0 bases and J lost 1, with 6 bases in between.

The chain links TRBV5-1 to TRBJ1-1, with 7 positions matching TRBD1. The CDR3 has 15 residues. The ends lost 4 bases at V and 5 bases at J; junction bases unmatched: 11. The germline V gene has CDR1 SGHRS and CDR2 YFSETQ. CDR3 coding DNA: TGCGCCAGCAGCGCTAACAGGGGCCTGGGGACTGAAGCTTTCTTT. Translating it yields CASSANRGLGTEAFF. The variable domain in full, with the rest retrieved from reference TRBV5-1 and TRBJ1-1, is KAGVTQTPRYLIKTRGQQVTLSCSPISGHRSVSWYQQTPGQGLQFLFEYFSETQRNKGNFPGRFSGRQFSNSRSEMNVSTLELGDSALYLCASSANRGLGTEAFFGQGTRLTVV.

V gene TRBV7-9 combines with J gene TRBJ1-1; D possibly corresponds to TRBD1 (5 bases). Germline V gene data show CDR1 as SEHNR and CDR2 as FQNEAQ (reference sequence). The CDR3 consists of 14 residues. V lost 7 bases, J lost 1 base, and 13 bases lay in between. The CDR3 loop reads CASTPTGRNTEAFF. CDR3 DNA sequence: TGTGCCAGCACCCCAACAGGACGGAACACTGAAGCTTTCTTT.

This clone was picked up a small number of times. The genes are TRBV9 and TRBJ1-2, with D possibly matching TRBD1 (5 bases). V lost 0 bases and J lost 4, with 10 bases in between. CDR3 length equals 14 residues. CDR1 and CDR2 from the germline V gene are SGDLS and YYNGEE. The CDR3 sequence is CASSVATESYGYTF. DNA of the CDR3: TGTGCCAGCAGCGTAGCGACAGAGTCCTATGGCTACACCTTC.

The CDR3 DNA is TGTGCCAGTACCCCGAGGGGAGGGGTCTCTGGAAACACCATATATTTT. It encodes CASTPRGGVSGNTIYF. V usage is TRBV19 and J usage is TRBJ1-3, with D perhaps matching TRBD1 (5 bases). The V end was cut by 7 bases, the J end by 0 bases, with 16 bases between. The length of the CDR3 is 16 residues. The germline CDR1 and CDR2 sequences are LNHDA and SQIVND (reference sequence). The entire variable domain, with the rest obtained from reference TRBV19 and TRBJ1-3, is as follows: DGGITQSPKYLFRKEGQNVTLSCEQNLNHDAMYWYRQDPGQGLRLIYYSQIVNDFQKGDIAEGYSVSREKKESFPLTVTSAQKNPTAFYLCASTPRGGVSGNTIYFGEGSWLTVV.

Here the CDR3 reads CASSLAGNTEAFF. Written as DNA, the CDR3 is TGTGCCAGTAGCCTGGCGGGGAACACTGAAGCTTTCTTT. This sequence joins TRBV19 and TRBJ1-1; D call uncertain. Germline loops: CDR1 LNHDA, CDR2 SQIVND (reference sequence). V was pared by 6 bases and J by 1 base, with 9 bases between. The CDR3 covers 13 residues. The whole variable domain, remainder taken from reference TRBV19 and TRBJ1-1, is DGGITQSPKYLFRKEGQNVTLSCEQNLNHDAMYWYRQDPGQGLRLIYYSQIVNDFQKGDIAEGYSVSREKKESFPLTVTSAQKNPTAFYLCASSLAGNTEAFFGQGTRLTVV.

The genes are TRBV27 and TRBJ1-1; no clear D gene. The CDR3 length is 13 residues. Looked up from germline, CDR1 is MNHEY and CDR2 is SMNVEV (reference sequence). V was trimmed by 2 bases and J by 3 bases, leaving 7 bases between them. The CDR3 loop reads CASSLGRYTEAFF. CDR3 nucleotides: TGTGCCAGCAGTTTAGGCAGGTACACTGAAGCTTTCTTT.

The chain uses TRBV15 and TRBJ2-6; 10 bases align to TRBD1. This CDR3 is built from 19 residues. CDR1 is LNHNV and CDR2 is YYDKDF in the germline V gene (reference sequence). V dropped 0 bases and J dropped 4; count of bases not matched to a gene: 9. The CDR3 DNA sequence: TGTGCCACCAGCAGAGATCCGGGACAGGGGCTGATCGGGGCCAACGTCCTGACTTTC. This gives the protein CATSRDPGQGLIGANVLTF.

The CDR3 here is CASSLVGIPLAAFF. The CDR3 bases are TGTGCCAGCAGCTTAGTTGGCATTCCCTTGGCAGCTTTCTTT. This chain connects TRBV7-9 to TRBJ1-1; D is uncertain. The CDR3 contains 14 residues. In germline, CDR1 is SEHNR, CDR2 FQNEAQ (reference sequence). Trimming took 1 base from V and 10 from J, leaving 16 bases between them.